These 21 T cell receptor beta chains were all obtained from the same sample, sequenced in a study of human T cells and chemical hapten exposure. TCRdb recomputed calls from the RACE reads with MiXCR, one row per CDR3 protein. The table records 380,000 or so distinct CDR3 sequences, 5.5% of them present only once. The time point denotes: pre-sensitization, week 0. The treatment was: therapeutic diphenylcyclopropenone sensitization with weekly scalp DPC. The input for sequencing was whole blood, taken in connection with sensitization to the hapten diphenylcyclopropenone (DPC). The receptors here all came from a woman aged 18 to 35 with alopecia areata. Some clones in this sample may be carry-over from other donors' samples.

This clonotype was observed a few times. The CDR3 nucleotides read TGTGCCGCCCGCGACCCGAACACTGAAGCTTTCTTT. Its translation is CAARDPNTEAFF. This chain links TRBV27 with TRBJ1-1; D is unclear. The CDR3 is 12 residues long. Trimming pared 11 bases from V and 1 base from J, leaving 11 bases between. CDR1 and CDR2 from the germline V gene are MNHEY and SMNVEV (reference sequence).

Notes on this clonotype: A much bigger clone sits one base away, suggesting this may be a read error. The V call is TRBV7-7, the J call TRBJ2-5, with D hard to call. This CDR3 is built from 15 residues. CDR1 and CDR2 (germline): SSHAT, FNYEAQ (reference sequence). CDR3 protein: CASSLASQSAETQYF. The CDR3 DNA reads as TGTGCTAGCAGCTTAGCCTCTCAAAGCGCAGAGACCCAGTACTTC.

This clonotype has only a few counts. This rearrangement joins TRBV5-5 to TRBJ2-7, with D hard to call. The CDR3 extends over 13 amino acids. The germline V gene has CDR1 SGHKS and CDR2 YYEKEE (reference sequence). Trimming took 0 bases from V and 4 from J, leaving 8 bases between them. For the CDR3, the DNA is TGTGCCAGCAGCTTGGTCAAGGGATACGAGCAGTACTTC. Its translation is CASSLVKGYEQYF.

CDR3 DNA sequence: TGTGCCAGCAGCTTGATGACTAGCGGGGCCCCCAATTACAATGAGCAGTTCTTC. Amino acid sequence: CASSLMTSGAPNYNEQFF. The gene calls are TRBV5-6 and TRBJ2-1, with 11 bases matching TRBD2. The J segment lost 4 bases and the V segment lost 1 base, leaving 10 bases of the junction unmatched. In germline, CDR1 is SGHDT, CDR2 YYEEEE. The CDR3 is 18 amino acids. Variable domain in full (rest from reference TRBV5-6 and TRBJ2-1): DAGVTQSPTHLIKTRGQQVTLRCSPKSGHDTVSWYQQALGQGPQFIFQYYEEEERQRGNFPDRFSGHQFPNYSSELNVNALLLGDSALYLCASSLMTSGAPNYNEQFFGPGTRLTVL.

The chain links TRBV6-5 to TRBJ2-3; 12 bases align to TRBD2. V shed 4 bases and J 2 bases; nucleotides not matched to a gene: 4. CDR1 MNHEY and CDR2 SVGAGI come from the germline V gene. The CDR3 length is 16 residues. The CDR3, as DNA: TGTGCCAGCAGTTGGCTAGCGGGGGGGTTCACAGATACGCAGTATTTT. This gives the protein CASSWLAGGFTDTQYF.

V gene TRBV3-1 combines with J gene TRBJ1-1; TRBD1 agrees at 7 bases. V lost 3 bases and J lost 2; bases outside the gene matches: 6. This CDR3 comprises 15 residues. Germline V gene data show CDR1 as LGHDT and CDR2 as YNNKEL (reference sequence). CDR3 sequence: CASSQQGGGNTEAFF. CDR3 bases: TGTGCCAGCAGCCAGCAGGGGGGGGGAAACACTGAAGCTTTCTTT.

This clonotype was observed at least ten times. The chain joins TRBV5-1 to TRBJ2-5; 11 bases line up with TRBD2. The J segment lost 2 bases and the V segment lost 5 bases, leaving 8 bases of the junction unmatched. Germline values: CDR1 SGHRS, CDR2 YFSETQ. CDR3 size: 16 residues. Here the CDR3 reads CASRSATSGIQETQYF. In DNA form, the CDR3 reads TGCGCCAGCAGGTCCGCGACTAGCGGGATTCAAGAGACCCAGTACTTC.

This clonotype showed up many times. The CDR3 nucleotides read TGTGCCAGCAGTTCCAAACAGGTTCTCAATTCACCCCTCCACTTT. This sequence encodes CASSSKQVLNSPLHF. This sequence joins TRBV27 and TRBJ1-6; D is perhaps TRBD1 (5 bases). This CDR3 is 15 amino acids long. The V end was cut by 4 bases, the J end by 7 bases, with 14 bases between. Per the germline V gene, CDR1 is MNHEY and CDR2 is SMNVEV (reference sequence).

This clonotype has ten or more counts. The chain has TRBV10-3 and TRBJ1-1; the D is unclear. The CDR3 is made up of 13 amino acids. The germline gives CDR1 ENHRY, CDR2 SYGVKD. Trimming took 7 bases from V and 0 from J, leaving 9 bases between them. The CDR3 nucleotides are TGTGCCATCAACCAGAACATGAACACTGAAGCTTTCTTT. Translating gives CAINQNMNTEAFF.

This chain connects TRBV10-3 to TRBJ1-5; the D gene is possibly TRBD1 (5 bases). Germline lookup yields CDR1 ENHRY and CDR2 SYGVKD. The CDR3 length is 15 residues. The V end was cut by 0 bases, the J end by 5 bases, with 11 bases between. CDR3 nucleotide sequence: TGTGCCATCAGTGAGTCGGGGCAGGGCTATCAGCCCCAGCATTTT. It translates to CAISESGQGYQPQHF.

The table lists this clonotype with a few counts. For the CDR3, the DNA is TGCGCCAGCACACGGGACGGGGGGGCGTATCAGTTCTTC. Its protein is CASTRDGGAYQFF. The rearrangement joins TRBV5-1 to TRBJ2-1; 8 bases are a match to TRBD2. The V and J ends lost 6 bases and 13 bases, in that order; junction bases with no gene match: 12. This CDR3 is 13 amino acids long. CDR1 is SGHRS and CDR2 is YFSETQ in the germline V gene.

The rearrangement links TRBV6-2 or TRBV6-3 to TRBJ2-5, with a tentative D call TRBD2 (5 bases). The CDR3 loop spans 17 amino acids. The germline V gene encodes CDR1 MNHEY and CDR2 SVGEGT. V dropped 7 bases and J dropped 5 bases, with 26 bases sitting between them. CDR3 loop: CASTPRLPIGRAETQYF. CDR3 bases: TGTGCCAGCACCCCAAGGCTCCCGATAGGGCGGGCGGAGACCCAGTACTTC.

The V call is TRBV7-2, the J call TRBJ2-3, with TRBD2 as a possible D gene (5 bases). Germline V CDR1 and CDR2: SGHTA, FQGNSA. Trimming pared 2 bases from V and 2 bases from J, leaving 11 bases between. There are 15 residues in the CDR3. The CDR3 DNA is TGTGCCAGCAGCTTAAGCGGAAGGAACACAGATACGCAGTATTTT. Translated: CASSLSGRNTDTQYF.

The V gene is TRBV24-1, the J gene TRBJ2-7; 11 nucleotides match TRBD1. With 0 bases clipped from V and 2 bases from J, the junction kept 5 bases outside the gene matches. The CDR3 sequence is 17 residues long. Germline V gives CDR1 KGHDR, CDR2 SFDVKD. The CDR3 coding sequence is TGTGCCACCAGTGATTTGAAAGCGGGACAGGGGGCCTACGAGCAGTACTTC. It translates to CATSDLKAGQGAYEQYF.

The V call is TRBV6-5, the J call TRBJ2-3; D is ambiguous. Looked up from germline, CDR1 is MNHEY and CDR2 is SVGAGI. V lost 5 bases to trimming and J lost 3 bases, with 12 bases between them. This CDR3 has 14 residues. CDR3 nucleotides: TGTGCCAGCAGTCCCTCGTTTCAGACAGATACGCAGTATTTT. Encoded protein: CASSPSFQTDTQYF.

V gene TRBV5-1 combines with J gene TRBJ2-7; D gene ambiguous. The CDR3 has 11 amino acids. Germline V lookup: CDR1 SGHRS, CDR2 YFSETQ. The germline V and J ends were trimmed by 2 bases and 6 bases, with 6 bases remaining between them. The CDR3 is CASSLNGEQYF. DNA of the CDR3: TGCGCCAGCAGCTTAAACGGCGAGCAGTACTTC.

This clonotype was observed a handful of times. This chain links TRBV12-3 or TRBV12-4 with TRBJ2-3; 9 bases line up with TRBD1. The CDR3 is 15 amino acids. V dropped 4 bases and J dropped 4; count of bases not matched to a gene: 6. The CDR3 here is CASSSQGARADTQYF. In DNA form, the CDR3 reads TGTGCCAGCAGTTCACAGGGGGCGCGCGCAGATACGCAGTATTTT.

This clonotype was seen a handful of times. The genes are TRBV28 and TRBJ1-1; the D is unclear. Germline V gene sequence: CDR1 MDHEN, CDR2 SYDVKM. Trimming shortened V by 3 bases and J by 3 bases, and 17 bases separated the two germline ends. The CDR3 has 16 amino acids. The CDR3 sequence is CASSLTMVRRDTEAFF. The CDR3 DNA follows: TGTGCCAGCAGTTTGACTATGGTCAGGAGGGACACTGAAGCTTTCTTT. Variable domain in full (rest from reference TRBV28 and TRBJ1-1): DVKVTQSSRYLVKRTGEKVFLECVQDMDHENMFWYRQDPGLGLRLIYFSYDVKMKEKGDIPEGYSVSREKKERFSLILESASTNQTSMYLCASSLTMVRRDTEAFFGQGTRLTVV.

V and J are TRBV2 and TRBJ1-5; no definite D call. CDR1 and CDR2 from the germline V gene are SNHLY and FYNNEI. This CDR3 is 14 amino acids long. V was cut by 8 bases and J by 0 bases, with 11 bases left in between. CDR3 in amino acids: CASASRSSNQPQHF. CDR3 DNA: TGTGCCAGCGCGTCGCGTAGTAGCAATCAGCCCCAGCATTTT.

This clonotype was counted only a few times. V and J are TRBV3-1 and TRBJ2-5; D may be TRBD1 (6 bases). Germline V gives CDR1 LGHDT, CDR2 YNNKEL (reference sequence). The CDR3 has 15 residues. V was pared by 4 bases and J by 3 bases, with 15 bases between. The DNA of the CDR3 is TGTGCCAGCAGCCCACCGGGACAAGCAAAAGAGACCCAGTACTTC. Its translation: CASSPPGQAKETQYF.

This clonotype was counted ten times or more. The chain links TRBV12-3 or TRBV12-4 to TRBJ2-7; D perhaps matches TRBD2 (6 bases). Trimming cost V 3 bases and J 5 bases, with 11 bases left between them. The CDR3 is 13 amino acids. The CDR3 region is CASSLAGRNEQYF. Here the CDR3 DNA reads TGTGCCAGCAGTTTGGCAGGGAGGAACGAGCAGTACTTC.